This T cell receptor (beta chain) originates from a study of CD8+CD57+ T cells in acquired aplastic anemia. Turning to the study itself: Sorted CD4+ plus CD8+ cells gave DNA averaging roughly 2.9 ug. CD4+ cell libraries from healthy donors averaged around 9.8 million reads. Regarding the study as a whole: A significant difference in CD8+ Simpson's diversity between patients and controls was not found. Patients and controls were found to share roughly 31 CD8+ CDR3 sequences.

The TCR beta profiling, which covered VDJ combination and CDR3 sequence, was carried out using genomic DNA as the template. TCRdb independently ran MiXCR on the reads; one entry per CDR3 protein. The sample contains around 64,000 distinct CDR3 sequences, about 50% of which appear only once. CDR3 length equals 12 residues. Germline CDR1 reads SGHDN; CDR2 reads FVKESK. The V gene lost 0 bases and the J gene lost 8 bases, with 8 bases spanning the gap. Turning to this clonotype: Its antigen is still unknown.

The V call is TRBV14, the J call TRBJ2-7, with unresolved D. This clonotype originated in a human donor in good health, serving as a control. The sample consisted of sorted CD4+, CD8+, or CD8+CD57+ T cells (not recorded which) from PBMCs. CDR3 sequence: CASSQDRRKQYF. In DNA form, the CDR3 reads TGTGCCAGCAGCCAAGACAGGCGGAAGCAGTACTTC.